The 25 T cell receptor beta chains below come from one sample, sequenced in a study of CD8+ T cells in alopecia areata. Treatment noted: oral pan-JAK inhibitor, 5-10 mg twice daily. Sequencing templates came from extracted RNA that was reverse transcribed into cDNA. Assay used: immunoSEQ multiplex PCR; TCRdb lists only in-frame clones, some missing. The sample gives about 200,000 clones, roughly 60% of which show up once; over 0.9% is in the top ten. This material consisted of CD4+ T cells sorted from blood, taken at week 24, from a patient treated with tofacitinib. These receptors all stem from a human donor with alopecia areata.

This clone has more than one count but fewer than ten. The V and J genes are TRBV2 and TRBJ2-1, with TRBD2 matching over 13 bases. CDR1 SNHLY and CDR2 FYNNEI come from the germline V gene. There are 16 residues in the CDR3. V dropped 2 bases and J dropped 4; count of bases not matched to a gene: 2. CDR3 protein: CASSEQLAGGYNEQFF. The DNA of the CDR3 is TGTGCCAGCAGTGAACAACTAGCGGGGGGGTACAATGAGCAGTTCTTC.

The rearrangement uses TRBV9 and TRBJ1-2; 7 positions match TRBD1. The V gene's germline CDR1 is SGDLS and CDR2 YYNGEE. Trimming cost V 8 bases and J 8 bases; bases outside gene matches: 6. The CDR3 extends over 11 amino acids. CDR3 sequence (DNA): TGTGCCAGTCAGAGGGGGCTCGGCTACACCTTC. Encoded protein: CASQRGLGYTF.

As to this clone: Other DNA sequences within the sample encode an identical CDR3. The chain links TRBV5-1 to TRBJ1-1, with TRBD1 as a possible D gene (5 bases). This CDR3 has 12 residues. V was clipped by 2 bases and J by 3 bases, with 5 bases between them. From germline, CDR1 is SGHRS and CDR2 YFSETQ. The CDR3 nucleotides read TGCGCCAGCAGCTTAGGGGACACTGAAGCTTTCTTT. Protein product: CASSLGDTEAFF.

V usage is TRBV5-6 and J usage is TRBJ2-7; D possibly corresponds to TRBD1 (5 bases). CDR1 is SGHDT, CDR2 YYEEEE, per germline. Trimming removed 4 bases at V and 4 bases at J, with 9 bases between. There are 12 residues in the CDR3. The CDR3 region is CASSQTEYEQYF. For the CDR3, the DNA is TGTGCCAGCAGCCAGACAGAGTACGAGCAGTACTTC. Combining the CDR3 with reference TRBV5-6 and TRBJ2-7 gives the whole variable domain DAGVTQSPTHLIKTRGQQVTLRCSPKSGHDTVSWYQQALGQGPQFIFQYYEEEERQRGNFPDRFSGHQFPNYSSELNVNALLLGDSALYLCASSQTEYEQYFGPGTRLTVT.

The rearrangement links TRBV29-1 to TRBJ2-7, with D perhaps TRBD1 or TRBD2 (5 bases each). V was shortened by 1 base and J by 4 bases, with 11 bases between the two germline ends. Germline CDR1 is SQVTM and CDR2 is ANQGSEA. The CDR3 consists of 13 residues. This CDR3 is CSVEGQTKYEQYF. The CDR3 DNA is TGCAGCGTTGAAGGACAGACTAAATACGAGCAGTACTTC.

Notes on this clone: Other nucleotide sequences in the sample specify the same CDR3. This chain links TRBV30 with TRBJ2-2, with D perhaps TRBD1 (6 bases). Trimming took off 3 bases at V and 7 bases at J, with 12 bases between the two ends. The CDR3 covers 13 residues. CDR1 is GTSNPN, CDR2 SVGIG, per germline (reference sequence). The CDR3 nucleotides read TGTGCCTGGAGCGCCCGAGGGGGCGGGGAGCTGTTTTTT. Translation gives CAWSARGGGELFF.

This sequence joins TRBV6-5 and TRBJ2-7; no definite D call. V was clipped by 6 bases and J by 0 bases, with 12 bases between them. This CDR3 spans 14 amino acids. Germline lookup yields CDR1 MNHEY and CDR2 SVGAGI. The CDR3 region is CASRLDTYSYEQYF. CDR3 sequence (DNA): TGTGCCAGCAGACTCGACACGTACTCCTACGAGCAGTACTTC.

V and J are TRBV29-1 and TRBJ1-1; a weak D match, TRBD1 (5 bases). Trimming left V 5 bases short and J 3 bases short, with 13 bases between. CDR1 is SQVTM, CDR2 ANQGSEA, per germline. The CDR3 extends over 13 amino acids. For the CDR3, the DNA is TGCAGCGTTTTGTGGGGCTTGGACACTGAAGCTTTCTTT. Amino acids: CSVLWGLDTEAFF.

The chain is built from TRBV30 and TRBJ2-5; D perhaps matches TRBD1 (5 bases). The CDR3 is made up of 15 amino acids. V was trimmed by 1 base and J by 5 bases, leaving 17 bases between them. Germline CDR1 reads GTSNPN; CDR2 reads SVGIG (reference sequence). CDR3 nucleotide sequence: TGTGCCTGGAGTGAGTCCCAGGGTTCTGCGGAGACCCAGTACTTC. It is translated as CAWSESQGSAETQYF.

The chain links TRBV2 to TRBJ1-1; tentatively, D is TRBD1 (5 bases). CDR3 length: 12 residues. Germline V lookup: CDR1 SNHLY, CDR2 FYNNEI. Trimming shortened V by 3 bases and J by 12 bases, and 14 bases separated the two germline ends. This chain's CDR3 is CASSDRGIVTFF. The CDR3 nucleotides are TGTGCCAGCAGTGATCGGGGGATAGTAACTTTCTTT.

The gene calls are TRBV27 and TRBJ1-4; TRBD1 aligns across 7 bases. V shed 6 bases, J shed 7 bases, and the junction held 8 bases outside the gene matches. Germline CDR1 and CDR2: MNHEY and SMNVEV (reference sequence). The CDR3 sequence is 14 residues long. The CDR3 nucleotides read TGTGCCAGCAGCGAGACAGGGATAGGTGAAAAACTGTTTTTT. Translation: CASSETGIGEKLFF.

The V and J genes are TRBV15 and TRBJ1-5, with D unresolved. Per germline, CDR1 LNHNV and CDR2 YYDKDF (reference sequence). The CDR3 totals 14 residues. The V gene lost 0 bases and the J gene lost 5 bases, with 8 bases spanning the gap. The CDR3, as DNA: TGTGCCACCAGCAGAGATCAGGCGGATCAGCCCCAGCATTTT. Its translation is CATSRDQADQPQHF.

The rearrangement uses TRBV5-1 and TRBJ2-3; 8 nucleotides match TRBD2. CDR1 and CDR2 from the germline V gene are SGHRS and YFSETQ. V gave up 4 bases and J gave up 14 bases; unmatched junction bases: 9. The CDR3 sequence is 12 residues long. DNA for the CDR3: TGCGCCAGCAGCCCAAGCGGGGGCTCGCCGTATTTT. This sequence encodes CASSPSGGSPYF.

This chain connects TRBV4-3 to TRBJ1-3, with D maybe TRBD1 (6 bases). The V end was cut by 2 bases, the J end by 4 bases, with 15 bases between. Germline V gene data show CDR1 as LGHNA and CDR2 as YSLEER. This CDR3 has 16 residues. The CDR3 here is CASSQLLPTGGNTIYF. For the CDR3, the DNA is TGCGCCAGCAGCCAACTATTACCGACAGGAGGAAACACCATATATTTT.

The rearrangement uses TRBV11-2 and TRBJ2-2; maybe TRBD2 (5 bases). V was pared by 4 bases and J by 1 base, with 13 bases between. CDR1 and CDR2 from the germline V gene are SGHAT and FQNNGV. The CDR3 is 16 amino acids. This chain's CDR3 is CASSSRGTLNTGELFF. Written as DNA, the CDR3 is TGTGCCAGCAGCTCCCGGGGTACCTTGAACACCGGGGAGCTGTTTTTT.

The V gene is TRBV27, the J gene TRBJ1-6; perhaps TRBD1 as D (5 bases). This CDR3 spans 16 amino acids. Trimming stripped 7 bases from V and 6 bases from J, with 19 bases between. Germline lookup yields CDR1 MNHEY and CDR2 SMNVEV (reference sequence). CDR3 nucleotides: TGTGCCAGCACGGGATCAGGGACTCGGGGTAATTCACCCCTCCACTTT. Translated: CASTGSGTRGNSPLHF.

The genes are TRBV11-2 and TRBJ2-2; D is possibly TRBD1 (6 bases). The CDR3 extends over 14 amino acids. Trimming left V 5 bases short and J 6 bases short, with 13 bases between. The V gene's germline CDR1 is SGHAT and CDR2 FQNNGV. Here the CDR3 reads CASSTRPGAGELFF. CDR3 nucleotide sequence: TGTGCCAGCAGCACTCGGCCAGGGGCCGGGGAGCTGTTTTTT.

This clone was seen a few times. Other DNA sequences in this specimen translate into the identical CDR3. V gene TRBV29-1 combines with J gene TRBJ1-1; D gene unclear. This CDR3 spans 12 amino acids. V lost 1 base, J lost 4 bases, and 7 bases lay in between. Germline assignment: CDR1 SQVTM and CDR2 ANQGSEA. The CDR3 region is CSVEVRGTEAFF. The CDR3 nucleotides are TGCAGCGTTGAAGTCCGAGGCACTGAAGCTTTCTTT.

The V gene is TRBV30, the J gene TRBJ2-7; D might be TRBD1 (5 bases). The CDR3 is 13 residues long. V lost 3 bases to trimming and J lost 12 bases, with 21 bases between them. Germline loops: CDR1 GTSNPN, CDR2 SVGIG (reference sequence). The CDR3 DNA reads as TGTGCCTGGAGCCTACAAACCTCAGGGTCCACGTACTTC. Translated, it gives CAWSLQTSGSTYF. The variable domain in full, with the rest retrieved from reference TRBV30 and TRBJ2-7, is SQTIHQWPATLVQPVGSPLSLECTVEGTSNPNLYWYRQAAGRGLQLLFYSVGIGQISSEVPQNLSASRPQDRQFILSSKKLLLSDSGFYLCAWSLQTSGSTYFGPGTRLTVT.

V gene TRBV29-1 combines with J gene TRBJ1-1, with a possible D match to TRBD1 (6 bases). CDR1 and CDR2 (germline): SQVTM, ANQGSEA. The CDR3 extends over 13 amino acids. The ends were cut back, 2 bases at V and 6 bases at J, with 13 bases in the middle. CDR3 bases: TGCAGCGTTGAACCACAGGGTGGGCCTGAAGCTTTCTTT. Protein: CSVEPQGGPEAFF.

CDR3 DNA: TGTGCCAGCAGCTTGGCCGTCGGGACTGAAGCTTTCTTT. Translation: CASSLAVGTEAFF. This chain joins TRBV5-6 and TRBJ1-1; D ambiguous. Germline V gene sequence: CDR1 SGHDT, CDR2 YYEEEE. There are 13 residues in the CDR3. Trimming removed 0 bases from V and 5 bases from J, with 8 bases in between.

The V and J genes are TRBV29-1 and TRBJ1-1; no reliable D call. This CDR3 region has 13 residues. Trimming cost V 5 bases and J 1 base, with 11 bases left between them. The V gene's germline CDR1 is SQVTM and CDR2 ANQGSEA. DNA for the CDR3: TGCAGCGTTTCGAGAGGCGCGAACACTGAAGCTTTCTTT. Translation gives CSVSRGANTEAFF.

This clone was recorded many times. The rearrangement uses TRBV27 and TRBJ2-3, with D possibly TRBD2 on 6 matching bases. This CDR3 is 13 amino acids long. Germline CDR1 and CDR2: MNHEY and SMNVEV (reference sequence). V was pared by 6 bases and J by 5 bases, with 12 bases between. CDR3 sequence reads: CASSVNSGDTQYF. The CDR3 DNA reads as TGTGCCAGCAGCGTCAATAGCGGAGATACGCAGTATTTT.

This clone was seen a few times. This chain uses TRBV19 with TRBJ1-2; possibly TRBD1 for D (6 bases). Germline V gene data show CDR1 as LNHDA and CDR2 as SQIVND (reference sequence). The germline V and J ends were trimmed by 5 bases and 4 bases, with 8 bases remaining between them. CDR3 length: 12 residues. The CDR3 region has the DNA TGTGCCAGTAGTCAAGGGGGCTATGGCTACACCTTC. Residues: CASSQGGYGYTF.

This clone appeared once. The chain carries TRBV6-1 and TRBJ2-5; tentatively, D is TRBD2 (5 bases). This CDR3 is built from 13 residues. The germline V gene has CDR1 MNHNS and CDR2 SASEGT. With 6 bases removed from V and 1 base from J, the gap between germline ends came to 9 bases. The CDR3 spells CASRRSGQETQYF. CDR3 DNA sequence: TGTGCCAGCAGGCGAAGCGGCCAAGAGACCCAGTACTTC.